This T cell receptor (beta chain) comes out of a study of regulatory T cells in long-lasting Graves disease. Study context: Duration of antithyroid drug therapy among newly diagnosed Graves' patients was under 3 months.

V was shortened by 5 bases and J by 3 bases, with 16 bases between the two germline ends. Germline CDR1 is SGHAT and CDR2 is FQNNGV. The CDR3 is made up of 16 amino acids. iRepertoire HTBI primers and Arm-PCR of CDR3 regions built TCR beta libraries. MiXCR, applied by TCRdb to the multiplex PCR reads, yields one record per CDR3 protein. The table lists some 220,000 distinct CDR3 sequences, roughly 18% of them singletons. Described time point: newly diagnosed GD, antithyroid drugs for less than 3 months. From PBMCs, RNA was extracted and then used to make the TCR library. These same data were also listed under a study on T cells in Graves' hyperthyroidism and ophthalmopathy.

This TCR derives from a woman in her twenties or thirties with Graves disease. The V call is TRBV11-2, the J call TRBJ2-2, with D perhaps being TRBD1 or TRBD2 (6 bases each). The material was peripheral blood mononuclear cells (PBMCs), obtained at new diagnosis, from a patient treated with antithyroid drugs. The CDR3 is CASSPLKGDYTGELFF. The CDR3 DNA reads TGTGCCAGCAGCCCTCTAAAGGGGGACTACACCGGGGAGCTGTTTTTT.